This T cell receptor (beta chain) is drawn from a study of CD8 T cells in ankylosing spondylitis. Study-level points and caveats: Disease-linked clones proved CD8+ and comparatively uncommon in peripheral blood. A motif of seven or eight highly homologous TCR beta variants was seen as apparently characteristic of ankylosing spondylitis blood.

As to this clonotype: Its antigen is not known.

CDR1 is SGHAT, CDR2 FQNNGV, per germline. This CDR3 spans 15 amino acids. V was cut by 6 bases and J by 3 bases, with 18 bases left in between. TCR beta libraries were made by quantitative 5'-RACE with molecular barcodes. Using its own MiXCR run on the 5' RACE reads, TCRdb lists one record per CDR3 protein. In the table there are some 150,000 distinct CDR3 sequences, under 45% of which are singletons. The receptor comes from a male donor with ankylosing spondylitis. The J gene is TRBJ2-7, the V gene TRBV11-2; D ambiguous. The specimen was synovial fluid, either unsorted or a sorted T cell fraction (not recorded which). CDR3 DNA sequence: TGTGCCAGCAGTTATTCCTCCGTGTCCTTCTACGAGCAGTACTTC. Protein sequence: CASSYSSVSFYEQYF. Drawing the rest from reference TRBV11-2 and TRBJ2-7, the complete variable domain is EAGVAQSPRYKIIEKRQSVAFWCNPISGHATLYWYQQILGQGPKLLIQFQNNGVVDDSQLPKDRFSAERLKGVDSTLKIQPAKLEDSAVYLCASSYSSVSFYEQYFGPGTRLTVT.